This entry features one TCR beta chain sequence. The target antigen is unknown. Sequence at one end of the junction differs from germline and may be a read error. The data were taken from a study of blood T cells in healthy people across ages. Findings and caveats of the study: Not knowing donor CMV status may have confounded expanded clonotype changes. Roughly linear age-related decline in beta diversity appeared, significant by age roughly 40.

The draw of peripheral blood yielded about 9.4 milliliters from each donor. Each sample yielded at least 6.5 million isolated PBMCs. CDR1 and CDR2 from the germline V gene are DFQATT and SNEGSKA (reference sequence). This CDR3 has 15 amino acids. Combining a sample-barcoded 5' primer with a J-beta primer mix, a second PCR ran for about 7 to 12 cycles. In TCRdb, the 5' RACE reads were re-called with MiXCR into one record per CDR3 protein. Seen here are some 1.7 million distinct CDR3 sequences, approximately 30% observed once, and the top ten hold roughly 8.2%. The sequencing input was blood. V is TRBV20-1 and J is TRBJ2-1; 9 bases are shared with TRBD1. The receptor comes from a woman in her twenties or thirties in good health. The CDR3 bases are TGCAGTGCTAGAACCAGGACAGGGGATTACAATGGGCAGTTCTTC. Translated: CSARTRTGDYNGQFF.